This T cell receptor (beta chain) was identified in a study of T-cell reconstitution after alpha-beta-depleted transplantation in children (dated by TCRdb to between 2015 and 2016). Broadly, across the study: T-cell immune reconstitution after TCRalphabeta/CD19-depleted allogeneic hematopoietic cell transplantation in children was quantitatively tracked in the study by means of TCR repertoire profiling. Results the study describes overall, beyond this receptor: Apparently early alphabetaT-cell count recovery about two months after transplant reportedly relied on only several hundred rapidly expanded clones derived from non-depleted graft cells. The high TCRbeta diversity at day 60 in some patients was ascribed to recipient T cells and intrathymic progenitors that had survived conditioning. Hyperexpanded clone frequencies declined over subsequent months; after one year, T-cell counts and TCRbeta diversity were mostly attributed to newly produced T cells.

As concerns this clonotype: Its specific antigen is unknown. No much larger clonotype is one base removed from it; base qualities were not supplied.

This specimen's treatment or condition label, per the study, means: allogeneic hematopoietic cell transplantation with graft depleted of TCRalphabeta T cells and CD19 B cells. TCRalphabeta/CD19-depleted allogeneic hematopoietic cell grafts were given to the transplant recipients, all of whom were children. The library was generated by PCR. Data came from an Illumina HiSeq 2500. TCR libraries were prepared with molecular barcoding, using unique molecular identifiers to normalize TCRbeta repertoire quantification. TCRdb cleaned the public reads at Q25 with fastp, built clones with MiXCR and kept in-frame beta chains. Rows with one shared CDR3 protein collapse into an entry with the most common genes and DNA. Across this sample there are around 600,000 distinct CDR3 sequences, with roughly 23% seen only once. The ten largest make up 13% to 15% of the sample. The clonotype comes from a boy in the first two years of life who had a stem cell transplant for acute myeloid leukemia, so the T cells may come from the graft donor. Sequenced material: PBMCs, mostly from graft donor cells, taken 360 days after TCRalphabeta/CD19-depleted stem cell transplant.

The CDR3 sequence is CASTTGGANTGELFF. Read as DNA, the sequence is TGTGCCAGCACTACAGGGGGCGCGAACACCGGGGAGCTGTTTTTT. The chain links TRBV12-3 or TRBV12-4 with TRBJ2-2, with TRBD1 identical over 9 junction bases. From its cysteine to its phenylalanine, the CDR3 spans 15 amino acids. Only the CDR3 DNA is retained, 45 bases long and in frame from the first base. Trimming leaves V shorter by 7 bases and J shorter by 0 bases, with the junction holding 3 bases beyond the gene matches.